The 7 T cell receptor beta chains below come from one sample, sequenced in a study of human T cells and chemical hapten exposure. Using its own MiXCR run on the RACE reads, TCRdb lists one record per CDR3 protein. The sample lists 60,000 to 70,000 distinct CDR3 sequences, roughly 9.7% occurring once. The sample's time point: pre-sensitization, week 0. The sample's treatment: therapeutic diphenylcyclopropenone sensitization with weekly scalp DPC. This sample comprised whole blood, obtained in connection with sensitization to the hapten diphenylcyclopropenone (DPC). The receptor source for this set is a woman aged 45-59 years with alopecia areata. Some clones in this sample may be carry-over from other donors' samples.

CDR3 region: CATSGGVHQPQHF. In DNA form, the CDR3 reads TGTGCCACCAGTGGCGGGGTCCATCAGCCCCAGCATTTT. This chain connects TRBV24-1 to TRBJ1-5, with D unclear. Germline loops: CDR1 KGHDR, CDR2 SFDVKD. There are 13 residues in the CDR3. Trimming pared 5 bases from V and 5 bases from J, leaving 9 bases between.

This clonotype appeared a few times. The chain carries TRBV28 and TRBJ1-4; D gene uncertain. Germline values: CDR1 MDHEN, CDR2 SYDVKM. The CDR3 spans 15 residues. V was shortened by 7 bases and J by 0 bases, with 12 bases between the two germline ends. The CDR3 protein is CASTPGMPTNEKLFF. The CDR3 coding sequence is TGTGCCAGCACCCCCGGGATGCCAACTAATGAAAAACTGTTTTTT. Looking up the rest from reference TRBV28 and TRBJ1-4 gives the full variable domain: DVKVTQSSRYLVKRTGEKVFLECVQDMDHENMFWYRQDPGLGLRLIYFSYDVKMKEKGDIPEGYSVSREKKERFSLILESASTNQTSMYLCASTPGMPTNEKLFFGSGTQLSVL.

This clonotype has a count of ten or more. The J gene is TRBJ2-5, the V gene TRBV18; TRBD2 matches 7 bases. This CDR3 has 15 residues. The V segment lost 3 bases and the J segment 5 bases; nucleotides outside the gene matches: 9. Germline V lookup: CDR1 KGHSH, CDR2 LQKENI. The CDR3 DNA reads TGTGCCAGCTCACCCAGTGCGGGAGCTCGGGAGACCCAGTACTTC. The encoded protein is CASSPSAGARETQYF. Using reference TRBV18 and TRBJ2-5 for the parts outside the CDR3, the full variable domain is NAGVMQNPRHLVRRRGQEARLRCSPMKGHSHVYWYRQLPEEGLKFMVYLQKENIIDESGMPKERFSAEFPKEGPSILRIQQVVRGDSAAYFCASSPSAGARETQYFGPGTRLLVL.

The chain joins TRBV6-5 to TRBJ2-7; D possibly corresponds to TRBD1 (5 bases). CDR1 MNHEY and CDR2 SVGAGI come from the germline V gene. The length of the CDR3 is 14 residues. Trimming stripped 5 bases from V and 0 bases from J, with 11 bases between. The DNA for the CDR3 is TGTGCCAGCAGTAGACAGTACACCTCCTACGAGCAGTACTTC. Translating it yields CASSRQYTSYEQYF.

This clonotype turned up a few times. V gene TRBV7-2 combines with J gene TRBJ2-1; 10 bases fit TRBD2. The junction had 7 bases not matched to a gene; V was cut back by 3 bases and J by 5 bases. There are 16 residues in the CDR3. CDR1 is SGHTA, CDR2 FQGNSA, per germline. The CDR3, as DNA: TGTGCCAGCAGCTTTAGAGAGGGACTAGCGCACAATGAGCAGTTCTTC. It translates to CASSFREGLAHNEQFF.

This clonotype was detected many times. This chain joins TRBV15 and TRBJ2-3, with D hard to call. This CDR3 region has 16 residues. CDR1 is LNHNV, CDR2 YYDKDF, per germline (reference sequence). V was cut by 0 bases and J by 5 bases, with 15 bases left in between. CDR3 coding DNA: TGTGCCACCAGCAGAGAAGTCGGGTTATCGGGAGATACGCAGTATTTT. Protein: CATSREVGLSGDTQYF.

This clonotype was picked up many times. The CDR3 DNA is TGTGCCAGCTCACCGACTAGCGTTGGGACCGGGGAGCTGTTTTTT. It encodes CASSPTSVGTGELFF. The rearrangement links TRBV18 to TRBJ2-2; 8 positions match TRBD2. The CDR3 runs to 15 residues. The germline gives CDR1 KGHSH, CDR2 LQKENI. V lost 3 bases, J lost 5 bases, and 5 bases stayed unmatched.